This is a list of T cell receptor beta chains from one sample in a study of shared clonotypes between healthy human individuals. The assay was immunoSEQ multiplex PCR, and TCRdb's table has in-frame clones only and misses some. The repertoire holds approximately 650,000 clones, with roughly 96% as singletons. Sequencing was carried out using naive CD8+ T cells sorted from blood. These receptor sequences come from a woman aged 25 to 39 in good health. CDR3s include the opening cysteine and the closing phenylalanine or tryptophan. The order of the fields is V gene, D gene, J gene, CDR3 DNA, CDR3 protein. D genes are given only for firm matches.

TRBV2	TRBD2	TRBJ2-5	TGTGCCAGCAGTGAGCCGGGACTAGCGGGAATGGAGACCCAGTACTTC	CASSEPGLAGMETQYF
TRBV11-2	TRBD2	TRBJ2-1	TGTGCCAGCAGCTCTACCACTGGGCGCGGGGGGAATGAGCAGTTCTTC	CASSSTTGRGGNEQFF
TRBV5-6	NA	TRBJ1-2	TGTGCCAGCACCGCGGGGTCCCGCTATGGGTATGGCTACACCTTC	CASTAGSRYGYGYTF
TRBV5-1	NA	TRBJ2-7	TGCGCCAGCAGCTTCGGGGACTACGAGCAGTACTTC	CASSFGDYEQYF
TRBV28	TRBD1	TRBJ1-1	TGTGCCAGCAGACCTACAGGGACAGGGAACACTGAAGCTTTCTTT	CASRPTGTGNTEAFF
TRBV4-1	TRBD2	TRBJ2-2	TGCGCCAGCAGAGGATATAGCGGGAGACCCACCGGGGAGCTGTTTTTT	CASRGYSGRPTGELFF
TRBV25-1	NA	TRBJ2-1	TGTGCCAGCAGACTTCCCGGGCTAGCTTCGAATGAGCAGTTCTTC	CASRLPGLASNEQFF
TRBV27	NA	TRBJ2-7	TGTGCCAGCAGTTTATCGGCCCCTAGACTCCACGAGCAGTACTTC	CASSLSAPRLHEQYF
TRBV2	NA	TRBJ1-2	TGTGCCAGCAGTGGCTACACCTTC	CASSGYTF
TRBV7-9	NA	TRBJ1-2	TGTGCCAGCAGCTTAGCCCAGGGTGCAGGGGACTATGGCTACACCTTC	CASSLAQGAGDYGYTF
TRBV28	NA	TRBJ2-7	TGTGCCAGCAGTTTAACGTCAGGTTTGTACGAGCAGTACTTC	CASSLTSGLYEQYF
TRBV4-1	NA	TRBJ2-2	TGCGCCAGCAGCCAAGTGGCCACCGGGGAGCTGTTTTTT	CASSQVATGELFF
TRBV7-9	NA	TRBJ2-7	TGTGCCAGCAGCTTAGGGCTTTCAGTCCGCTTC	CASSLGLSVRF
TRBV6-5	NA	TRBJ1-5	TGTGCCAGCAGCTCAGACAGTTTTCGGCCCCAGCATTTT	CASSSDSFRPQHF
TRBV13	TRBD2	TRBJ2-3	TGTGCCAGCAGCTTTGGGAGGGCTACCACAGATACGCAGTATTTT	CASSFGRATTDTQYF
TRBV4-1	NA	TRBJ2-2	TGCGCCAGCAGCCAAACAGAGACCGGGGAGCTGTTTTTT	CASSQTETGELFF
TRBV27	TRBD2	TRBJ2-1	TGTGCCAGCAATCCGACTAGCCCGACCCACAATGAGCAGTTCTTC	CASNPTSPTHNEQFF